Listed below are T cell receptor beta chains from one sample, sequenced in a study of T-cell reconstitution after alpha-beta-depleted transplantation in children. TCRdb re-called the PCR reads through MiXCR, storing one row per CDR3 protein. The data hold 98,000 or so distinct CDR3 sequences, with more than 20% observed a single time. Sequencing was performed on PBMCs, taken before TCRalphabeta/CD19-depleted stem cell transplant. These receptors were obtained from a boy between 2 and 10 years old with acute lymphoblastic leukemia, due to receive a stem cell transplant. Each CDR3 is given with its conserved first and last residue. D genes are given only for firm matches. Rows give clone size only sometimes, using once, few, many, or a class for an expanded clone.

d_call j_call clone_size v_call cdr3_nt cdr3_aa
. TRBJ2-3 . TRBV2 TGTGCCAGCAAGGTCCGAGAGGGAGATACGCAGTATTTT CASKVREGDTQYF
. TRBJ2-1 few TRBV7-3 TGTGCCAGCAGCTTAACAACTTACTCCTACAATGAGCAGTTCTTC CASSLTTYSYNEQFF
. TRBJ2-7 many TRBV20-1 TGCAGTGCTAGAGATACTAGAAGAGTATACGAGCAGTACTTC CSARDTRRVYEQYF
TRBD2 TRBJ2-5 . TRBV6-2/TRBV6-3 TGTGCCAGCAGCCGTCGGACTAGCGGAGCGGAGACCCAGTACTTC CASSRRTSGAETQYF
. TRBJ2-7 . TRBV15 TGTGCCACCAGCGAGGGTTACGGCGGGATAATTCTCGTCTACGAGCAGTACTTC CATSEGYGGIILVYEQYF
. TRBJ2-3 few TRBV6-5 TGTGCCAGCAGTTACTCGACCAGTGCGGGTACGCAGTATTTT CASSYSTSAGTQYF
. TRBJ2-2 . TRBV4-3 TGCGCCAGCAGCCTACTAGCTTCGTCCGGGGAGCTGTTTTTT CASSLLASSGELFF
. TRBJ1-2 many TRBV24-1 TGTGCCACCAGTGACTGGACGGGGGATGGCTACACCTTC CATSDWTGDGYTF
TRBD2 TRBJ2-3 . TRBV15 TGTGCCACCAGCAGTCCGGGACTAGCGGGAGTCAGAGATACGCAGTATTTT CATSSPGLAGVRDTQYF
. TRBJ2-1 few TRBV10-3 TGTGCCATCAGTGAGGGGACTCCGTACTCTGGTGAGCAGTTCTTC CAISEGTPYSGEQFF
TRBD1 TRBJ2-7 . TRBV9 TGTGCCAGCAGCGCCGGGACAGCTCCCTCCGAGCAGTACTTC CASSAGTAPSEQYF
. TRBJ1-1 . TRBV19 TGTGCCAGTAGTGGCCTTTTGACGTACACTGAAGCTTTCTTT CASSGLLTYTEAFF
TRBD2 TRBJ2-1 few TRBV7-2 TGTGCCAGCAGCTGGGTAGCGGGCGGAGAGCAGTTCTTC CASSWVAGGEQFF
. TRBJ2-7 . TRBV9 TGTGCCAGCAGCTCATCCCCGGACCAGAGCTCCTACGAGCAGTACTTC CASSSSPDQSSYEQYF
. TRBJ2-1 . TRBV6-1 TGTGCTAGCAGTGAAGGGGCGGAGGGGCCGCAGAATGAGCAGTTCTTC CASSEGAEGPQNEQFF
. TRBJ1-2 . TRBV5-5 TGTGCCAGCAGCTTGTACAGTAACTATGGCTACACCTTC CASSLYSNYGYTF
. TRBJ2-1 many TRBV28 TGTGCCAGCAGTGACCTGCAGCGGGTCACTGGCAATGAGCAGTTCTTC CASSDLQRVTGNEQFF
TRBD1 TRBJ1-3 few TRBV29-1 TGCGCCGGGACAGAAATTTACTCTGGAAACACCATATATTTT CAGTEIYSGNTIYF
. TRBJ2-7 . TRBV28 TGTGCCACCAGTTTACCAACACGCGGCTCTGGATACGAGCAGTACTTC CATSLPTRGSGYEQYF
. TRBJ2-1 few TRBV20-1 TGCAGCGGGGACGGGACTGGGGGAGGATACAATGAGCAGTTCTTC CSGDGTGGGYNEQFF
TRBD2 TRBJ2-1 . TRBV28 TGTGCCAGCAGTTTGAGCGGGACCCCCCAGTTCTTC CASSLSGTPQFF
. TRBJ1-1 few TRBV11-2 TGTGCCAGCAGCCTTAAACCAGGAGAAATGAACACTGAAGCTTTCTTT CASSLKPGEMNTEAFF
. TRBJ2-7 . TRBV7-6 TGTGCCAGCAGCTCCCGAAGTGGGGGGTCCCTCGAGCAGTACTTC CASSSRSGGSLEQYF
TRBD1 TRBJ2-7 few TRBV4-3 TGCGCCAGCAGCCAAGGGACAGGGGATTCCTACGAGCAGTACTTC CASSQGTGDSYEQYF